This T cell receptor (beta chain) derives from a study of identical twins. TCRdb redid the calling of the 5' RACE reads with MiXCR, one entry per CDR3 protein. The data hold more than 350,000 distinct CDR3 sequences, with around 9% observed a single time. This clonotype has ten or more counts. CDR1 is KGHDR, CDR2 SFDVKD, per germline. This CDR3 contains 16 residues. Trimming pared 3 bases from V and 4 bases from J, leaving 14 bases between. The TCR originated in a woman aged 45-59 years in good health. The sample consisted of naive T cells sorted from blood. The rearrangement uses TRBV24-1 and TRBJ2-2, with D possibly being TRBD2 (5 bases). The DNA for the CDR3 is TGTGCCACCAGTGATAAGAGGGAGTGGCCCACCGGGGAGCTGTTTTTT. This gives the protein CATSDKREWPTGELFF.